These 30 T cell receptor beta chains were all obtained from the same sample, sequenced in a study of beta chain features in type 1 diabetes. Since all of the isolated RNA was reverse transcribed, expressed TCRB transcripts were what got sequenced. Data came from immunoSEQ multiplex PCR; TCRdb stores just in-frame clones and leaves some out. The table includes under 950,000 clones, about a sixth detected once. The sample taken for sequencing was naive CD4+ T cells from blood. These receptor sequences come from a woman aged 18-30 years in good health.

J is TRBJ2-5 and V is TRBV4-1; no clear D gene. The CDR3 has 13 amino acids. Trimming pared 1 base from V and 1 base from J, leaving 4 bases between. Germline CDR1 is MGHRA and CDR2 is YSYEKL. The CDR3 bases are TGCGCCAGCAGCCAAGTACTCCAAGAGACCCAGTACTTC. This translates into CASSQVLQETQYF.

This clone came up a few times. This chain connects TRBV7-2 to TRBJ2-5; 9 bases agree with TRBD1. The CDR3 spans 16 residues. Trimming cost V 4 bases and J 7 bases; bases outside gene matches: 13. Germline loops: CDR1 SGHTA, CDR2 FQGNSA. The CDR3: CASSYTGTGRARTQYF. CDR3 sequence (DNA): TGTGCCAGCAGCTATACCGGGACAGGGAGGGCTCGGACCCAGTACTTC. Using reference TRBV7-2 and TRBJ2-5 for the parts outside the CDR3, the full variable domain is GAGVSQSPSNKVTEKGKDVELRCDPISGHTALYWYRQSLGQGLEFLIYFQGNSAPDKSGLPSDRFSAERTGGSVSTLTIQRTQQEDSAVYLCASSYTGTGRARTQYFGPGTRLLVL.

This chain uses TRBV7-9 with TRBJ1-1; 9 positions match TRBD1. Trimming cost V 5 bases and J 7 bases; bases outside gene matches: 8. CDR3 length equals 14 residues. Germline-derived CDR1 and CDR2 are SEHNR and FQNEAQ (reference sequence). The CDR3 nucleotides are TGTGCCAGCAGCCCCGGGACAGGGAATAATGAAGCTTTCTTT. Translation: CASSPGTGNNEAFF.

This clone was found a few times. The chain's CDR3 is CASSPRPRGLYYGYTF. As DNA, the CDR3 is TGTGCCAGCAGTCCGAGACCCAGGGGGCTGTACTATGGCTACACCTTC. This chain joins TRBV28 and TRBJ1-2; 8 nucleotides match TRBD1. V was pared by 5 bases and J by 3 bases, with 11 bases of the junction left unmatched. Germline V gene sequence: CDR1 MDHEN, CDR2 SYDVKM. This CDR3 has 16 residues.

This clone has more than one count but fewer than ten. V gene TRBV7-8 combines with J gene TRBJ2-2, with D hard to call. Trimming pared 2 bases from V and 4 bases from J, leaving 8 bases between. The germline V gene has CDR1 SGHVS and CDR2 FQNEAQ. This CDR3 region has 14 residues. The CDR3 spells CASSLYGFTGELFF. DNA for the CDR3: TGTGCCAGCAGCTTATATGGGTTCACCGGGGAGCTGTTTTTT.

V usage is TRBV6-5 and J usage is TRBJ2-7, with TRBD1 as a possible D gene (5 bases). There are 12 residues in the CDR3. Germline CDR1 and CDR2: MNHEY and SVGAGI. V gave up 6 bases and J gave up 5 bases, with 11 bases separating them. The CDR3 spells CASSSQGDEQYF. For the CDR3, the DNA is TGTGCCAGCAGCTCCCAAGGGGACGAGCAGTACTTC.

This rearrangement joins TRBV28 to TRBJ2-3; D perhaps matches TRBD2 (6 bases). CDR3 size: 12 residues. The germline V and J ends were trimmed by 7 bases and 8 bases, with 13 bases remaining between them. The germline V gene encodes CDR1 MDHEN and CDR2 SYDVKM. CDR3 bases: TGTGCCAGCATAGGGGTGGGGGGTACGCAGTATTTT. Protein: CASIGVGGTQYF. Complete variable domain (other parts from reference TRBV28 and TRBJ2-3): DVKVTQSSRYLVKRTGEKVFLECVQDMDHENMFWYRQDPGLGLRLIYFSYDVKMKEKGDIPEGYSVSREKKERFSLILESASTNQTSMYLCASIGVGGTQYFGPGTRLTVL.

V usage is TRBV5-8 and J usage is TRBJ2-1; D is unclear. V lost 3 bases and J lost 10, with 8 bases in between. Per the germline V gene, CDR1 is SGHTS and CDR2 is YDEGEE. There are 11 residues in the CDR3. CDR3 nucleotides: TGTGCCAGCAGCTCGGTATTAGAGCAGTTCTTC. It is translated as CASSSVLEQFF.

This rearrangement joins TRBV28 to TRBJ2-4; TRBD1 matches at 7 bases. This CDR3 is built from 16 residues. V lost 7 bases, J lost 4 bases, and 13 bases stayed unmatched. CDR1 and CDR2 from the germline V gene are MDHEN and SYDVKM. The chain's CDR3 is CASTPGTAVIKNIQYF. The CDR3 DNA is TGTGCCAGCACTCCCGGGACAGCCGTAATAAAAAACATTCAGTACTTC.

This clone was seen a handful of times. This rearrangement joins TRBV4-3 to TRBJ1-6; D is perhaps TRBD1 (5 bases). Trimming left V 1 base short and J 13 bases short, with 14 bases between. The V gene's germline CDR1 is LGHNA and CDR2 YSLEER. The CDR3 loop spans 14 amino acids. The CDR3 reads CASSQAMGLRPLHF. The CDR3 DNA follows: TGCGCCAGCAGCCAAGCCATGGGACTGCGCCCCCTCCACTTT.

This clone has just a few counts. V is TRBV10-3 and J is TRBJ2-3; 10 nucleotides match TRBD2. The germline V gene encodes CDR1 ENHRY and CDR2 SYGVKD. With V trimmed by 4 bases and J by 1 base, 11 bases remained unmatched. This CDR3 contains 18 residues. In DNA, the CDR3 is TGTGCCATCAGTGGGACCCACACCCTAGCGGGAGGCACAGATACGCAGTATTTT. As protein: CAISGTHTLAGGTDTQYF.

This clone was recorded a few times. V is TRBV4-2 and J is TRBJ2-1; D remains ambiguous. The V and J ends lost 0 bases and 2 bases respectively, with 11 bases between them. In germline, CDR1 is LGHNA, CDR2 YNFKEQ. The CDR3 runs to 16 residues. In DNA form, the CDR3 reads TGTGCCAGCAGCCAAGAGTTGTTCTCTACCTACAATGAGCAGTTCTTC. Residues: CASSQELFSTYNEQFF.

The chain carries TRBV15 and TRBJ2-5; no definite D call. V lost 3 bases to trimming and J lost 7 bases, with 21 bases between them. This CDR3 spans 16 amino acids. CDR1 is LNHNV and CDR2 is YYDKDF in the germline V gene (reference sequence). CDR3 protein: CATSRVPLRGLGTQYF. For the CDR3, the DNA is TGTGCCACCAGCAGGGTGCCTCTACGTGGGCTGGGGACCCAGTACTTC.

V is TRBV2 and J is TRBJ1-4; 8 nucleotides match TRBD1. The CDR3 totals 14 residues. V gave up 6 bases and J gave up 4 bases; unmatched junction bases: 4. CDR1 is SNHLY and CDR2 is FYNNEI in the germline V gene. CDR3: CASRETGVNEKLFF. DNA of the CDR3: TGTGCCAGCAGGGAGACAGGGGTTAATGAAAAACTGTTTTTT.

This clone was detected a few times. Here the CDR3 reads CASSLAGRYNEQFF. The CDR3 DNA sequence: TGTGCCAGCAGCTTAGCGGGCAGGTACAATGAGCAGTTCTTC. This sequence joins TRBV7-8 and TRBJ2-1; D is undetermined. V was trimmed by 0 bases and J by 4 bases, leaving 7 bases between them. CDR3 length: 14 amino acids. CDR1 and CDR2 (germline): SGHVS, FQNEAQ.

This clone has more than one count but fewer than ten. The chain employs TRBV5-1 and TRBJ2-3; tentatively, D is TRBD2 (6 bases). The CDR3 is made up of 15 amino acids. Trimming stripped 3 bases from V and 3 bases from J, with 14 bases between. Germline values: CDR1 SGHRS, CDR2 YFSETQ. CDR3 sequence: CASSSTSYQTDTQYF. Here the CDR3 DNA reads TGCGCCAGCAGCTCCACTAGCTATCAGACAGATACGCAGTATTTT. Using reference TRBV5-1 and TRBJ2-3 for the parts outside the CDR3, the full variable domain is KAGVTQTPRYLIKTRGQQVTLSCSPISGHRSVSWYQQTPGQGLQFLFEYFSETQRNKGNFPGRFSGRQFSNSRSEMNVSTLELGDSALYLCASSSTSYQTDTQYFGPGTRLTVL.

This clone was seen a single time. The CDR3 loop reads CASSPTRVTGGTSGYGYTF. Written as DNA, the CDR3 is TGTGCCAGCAGCCCCACGAGGGTTACAGGGGGAACCTCGGGCTATGGCTACACCTTC. This chain uses TRBV9 with TRBJ1-2; 8 bases fit TRBD1. Trimming removed 4 bases from V and 4 bases from J; junction bases left unmatched: 21. The CDR3 contains 19 residues. Germline CDR1 reads SGDLS; CDR2 reads YYNGEE.

This clone was recorded a few times. This chain links TRBV4-2 with TRBJ2-7, with 12 positions matching TRBD2. This CDR3 has 15 amino acids. The trim removed 2 bases at V and 3 bases at J, leaving 2 bases unmatched. Germline CDR1 is LGHNA and CDR2 is YNFKEQ. This CDR3 reads CASSQLAGGDYEQYF. DNA of the CDR3: TGTGCCAGCAGCCAACTAGCGGGGGGGGACTACGAGCAGTACTTC.

This clone was counted only a few times. This chain uses TRBV28 with TRBJ1-2, with 8 bases aligning to TRBD1. Germline V lookup: CDR1 MDHEN, CDR2 SYDVKM. This CDR3 comprises 15 residues. Losses at the gene ends were 6 bases for V and 1 base for J; bases not matched to a gene: 7. The CDR3: CASRIGQGRNYGYTF. The CDR3 region has the DNA TGTGCCAGCAGAATCGGACAGGGACGTAACTATGGCTACACCTTC.

This clone was observed a handful of times. The chain joins TRBV7-9 to TRBJ1-1; no firm D call. Trimming removed 2 bases from V and 8 bases from J, with 15 bases in between. This CDR3 is 14 amino acids long. Per the germline V gene, CDR1 is SEHNR and CDR2 is FQNEAQ (reference sequence). The CDR3 sequence: CASSLMRQTPEAFF. As DNA, the CDR3 is TGTGCCAGCAGCTTAATGAGACAAACCCCGGAAGCTTTCTTT.

The chain is built from TRBV7-2 and TRBJ1-1; tentatively, D is TRBD1 (6 bases). CDR1 is SGHTA and CDR2 is FQGNSA in the germline V gene. This CDR3 contains 13 residues. The germline V and J ends were trimmed by 5 bases and 6 bases, with 13 bases remaining between them. The CDR3 here is CASSRQGRAEAFF. The CDR3 nucleotides read TGTGCCAGCAGCCGGCAGGGGCGCGCTGAAGCTTTCTTT.

This clone has a handful of counts. The chain employs TRBV2 and TRBJ1-4; 7 bases are a match to TRBD1. The ends lost 7 bases at V and 0 bases at J; junction bases unmatched: 2. Germline V gene data show CDR1 as SNHLY and CDR2 as FYNNEI. The CDR3 contains 14 residues. For the CDR3, the DNA is TGTGCCAGCAAAGGGACAGCAACTAATGAAAAACTGTTTTTT. The encoded protein is CASKGTATNEKLFF.

This clone was found a few times. The rearrangement uses TRBV6-1 and TRBJ2-3, with 7 bases that match TRBD2. The CDR3 length is 15 residues. The V and J ends lost 4 bases and 3 bases, in that order; junction bases with no gene match: 7. The germline V gene encodes CDR1 MNHNS and CDR2 SASEGT. CDR3 region: CASSVKRGRTDTQYF. The CDR3 DNA sequence: TGTGCCAGCAGTGTAAAGCGGGGTCGAACAGATACGCAGTATTTT.

The chain couples TRBV27 to TRBJ1-5; weak D call: TRBD1 (6 bases). V was pared by 6 bases and J by 5 bases, with 11 bases between. Germline values: CDR1 MNHEY, CDR2 SMNVEV (reference sequence). This CDR3 region has 13 residues. The CDR3, as DNA: TGTGCCAGCAGACGGGACACTTATCAGCCCCAGCATTTT. Its translation: CASRRDTYQPQHF.

The chain employs TRBV6-6 and TRBJ1-4; perhaps TRBD1 as D (5 bases). The germline CDR1 and CDR2 sequences are MNHNY and SVGAGI (reference sequence). The V and J ends lost 6 bases and 4 bases respectively, with 12 bases between them. There are 14 residues in the CDR3. CDR3 DNA: TGTGCCAGCAGACCCCAGGGTGGTAATGAAAAACTGTTTTTT. It encodes CASRPQGGNEKLFF.

The V call is TRBV5-4, the J call TRBJ2-7, with D tentatively TRBD1 (6 bases). This CDR3 contains 13 residues. Trimming took 1 base from V and 6 from J, leaving 11 bases between them. Germline V lookup: CDR1 SGHNT, CDR2 YYREEE (reference sequence). The CDR3 DNA is TGTGCCAGCAGCTTGCAGTTAGGGGGCGAGCAGTACTTC. Protein product: CASSLQLGGEQYF.

The chain uses TRBV5-1 and TRBJ2-5; 11 bases map to TRBD2. The J call may be wrong; the DNA end is better matched by TRBJ2-7. The CDR3 has 15 residues. Germline loops: CDR1 SGHRS, CDR2 YFSETQ. Written as DNA, the CDR3 is TGCGCCAGCAGCTCTGGGACTAGCGGAACCTACGAGCAGTACTTC. This gives the protein CASSSGTSGTYEQYF.

CDR3 protein: CSVARGSETQYF. The CDR3 DNA sequence: TGCAGCGTTGCTAGGGGCTCAGAGACCCAGTACTTC. The rearrangement joins TRBV29-1 to TRBJ2-5, with D perhaps TRBD1 (5 bases). The V end was cut by 4 bases, the J end by 4 bases, with 10 bases between. CDR1 and CDR2 (germline): SQVTM, ANQGSEA. The CDR3 has 12 amino acids.

This clone has just a few counts. This chain joins TRBV4-3 and TRBJ2-1; 7 nucleotides align to TRBD2. In germline, CDR1 is LGHNA, CDR2 YSLEER. The CDR3 loop spans 14 amino acids. J was trimmed by 10 bases and V by 1 base; bases with no gene match: 7. The CDR3 DNA follows: TGCGCCAGCAGCCAAGTCCGACTTAGCGGGGAGCAGTTCTTC. Its protein is CASSQVRLSGEQFF.

This clone was seen a handful of times. V is TRBV7-9 and J is TRBJ2-6, with a tentative D call TRBD1 (5 bases). Germline V CDR1 and CDR2: SEHNR, FQNEAQ (reference sequence). CDR3 length equals 15 residues. The V end was cut by 2 bases, the J end by 4 bases, with 9 bases between. The CDR3 here is CASSLRQHGANVLTF. CDR3 in DNA: TGTGCCAGCAGCTTAAGACAGCACGGGGCCAACGTCCTGACTTTC.